The present entry profiles one T cell receptor beta chain with its context. In the original workflow: Amplifying reference gene primers gave estimates of nucleated cell counts. The data were produced by immunoSEQ multiplex PCR, yet TCRdb's version contains in-frame clones alone and is incomplete. V and J calls and clone size are copied from that table; D and trimming were computed from the DNA. The sample comprises tens of thousands of clones, around 87% of which are singletons, and around a fifth rests with the top ten. This entry is derived from a study of blood T cell repertoires in COVID-19. Study-level information: Samples representing acute and convalescent COVID-19 were sourced from the United States, Italy and Spain. The analysed material was cDNA or gDNA that came from T cells, B-cell-depleted T cells, or PBMCs.

The CDR3 is 15 amino acids. The ends lost 4 bases at V and 8 bases at J; junction bases unmatched: 9. The germline V gene has CDR1 MGHRA and CDR2 YSYEKL. The chain joins TRBV4-1 to TRBJ1-4; 8 nucleotides match TRBD1. This TCR derives from a man between 45 and 60 years old in a cohort sampled during active COVID-19. Material: peripheral blood. The CDR3 nucleotides read TGCGCCAGCAGCCGGAAGGACAGGGTGGAAGAAAAACTGTTTTTT. Amino acid sequence: CASSRKDRVEEKLFF.